These 27 T cell receptor beta chains were all obtained from the same sample, sequenced in a study of T cells in Graves' hyperthyroidism and ophthalmopathy. Authors of the study amplified TCR beta CDR3 regions from RNA transcripts. The TCR CDR3 was amplified in a first-round RT-PCR using the HTBI primer set. TCRdb analysed the multiplex PCR reads with MiXCR anew, one entry per CDR3 protein. Here the sample spans about 360,000 distinct CDR3 sequences, 25% being singletons. The sample taken for sequencing was blood. These receptors were taken from a man aged 50 to 60 with Graves' hyperthyroidism.

V usage is TRBV9 and J usage is TRBJ2-1, with D uncertain. Germline values: CDR1 SGDLS, CDR2 YYNGEE. V was cut by 0 bases and J by 2 bases, with 9 bases left in between. The CDR3 totals 15 residues. The CDR3 loop reads CASSVGVGAYNEQFF. CDR3 coding DNA: TGTGCCAGCAGCGTAGGGGTAGGCGCCTACAATGAGCAGTTCTTC.

There are a few counts of this clonotype. The chain combines TRBV7-2 with TRBJ2-7; D unresolved. The length of the CDR3 is 13 residues. V lost 9 bases to trimming and J lost 2 bases, with 14 bases between them. Per germline, CDR1 SGHTA and CDR2 FQGNSA. The CDR3: CASSFASAYEQYF. As DNA, the CDR3 is TGTGCCAGTAGTTTTGCTTCTGCCTACGAGCAGTACTTC.

The chain recombines TRBV3-1 with TRBJ2-3; 12 nucleotides align to TRBD2. CDR1 and CDR2 from the germline V gene are LGHDT and YNNKEL (reference sequence). Trimming removed 1 base from V and 8 bases from J; junction bases left unmatched: 10. CDR3 size: 17 residues. The CDR3 is CASSQVRTSGRRITQYF. The CDR3 DNA sequence: TGTGCCAGCAGCCAAGTGAGAACTAGCGGGAGGCGGATTACGCAGTATTTT.

The chain combines TRBV20-1 with TRBJ1-2; unclear D gene. Per the germline V gene, CDR1 is DFQATT and CDR2 is SNEGSKA (reference sequence). Trimming took 3 bases from V and 5 from J, leaving 7 bases between them. The CDR3 sequence is 11 residues long. CDR3 in amino acids: CSASEGYGYTF. DNA of the CDR3: TGCAGTGCTAGTGAGGGATATGGCTACACCTTC.

This chain joins TRBV11-3 and TRBJ2-5; D assignment may be TRBD1 or TRBD2 (6 bases each). Trimming took off 8 bases at V and 4 bases at J, with 20 bases between the two ends. The germline CDR1 and CDR2 sequences are SGHNT and YENEEA. CDR3 size: 15 residues. CDR3 nucleotide sequence: TGTGCCAGCGGAACGACTAGAGGGGGAGGAGAGACCCAGTACTTC. Translated, it gives CASGTTRGGGETQYF.

This clonotype was observed many times. The chain carries TRBV12-3 or TRBV12-4 and TRBJ2-1; D may be TRBD1 (6 bases). Trimming cost V 5 bases and J 8 bases, with 13 bases left between them. This CDR3 has 13 residues. The CDR3 spells CASSPTQGHEQFF. Written as DNA, the CDR3 is TGTGCCAGCAGTCCAACTCAGGGGCATGAGCAGTTCTTC.

This chain connects TRBV29-1 to TRBJ1-2; no firm D call. The CDR3 has 11 residues. Trimming took 3 bases from V and 6 from J, leaving 8 bases between them. Germline CDR1 SQVTM, CDR2 ANQGSEA. The CDR3 sequence: CSVERADGYTF. The CDR3 DNA reads TGCAGCGTTGAGCGTGCGGATGGCTACACCTTC.

The chain couples TRBV7-3 to TRBJ2-1; 15 positions match TRBD2. CDR3 length: 21 amino acids. Germline CDR1 SGHTA, CDR2 FQGTGA. J gave up 0 bases and V 3 bases, and 12 bases lay outside the gene matches. The CDR3 is CASSFPAGTSGRSSSYNEQFF. CDR3 bases: TGTGCCAGCAGCTTCCCGGCCGGGACTAGCGGGAGGTCCTCCTCCTACAATGAGCAGTTCTTC. Supplemented by reference TRBV7-3 and TRBJ2-1, the full variable domain reads GAGVSQTPSNKVTEKGKYVELRCDPISGHTALYWYRQSLGQGPEFLIYFQGTGAADDSGLPNDRFFAVRPEGSVSTLKIQRTERGDSAVYLCASSFPAGTSGRSSSYNEQFFGPGTRLTVL.

In its sample, this clonotype was seen a few times. The rearrangement uses TRBV3-1 and TRBJ2-7; 10 bases agree with TRBD2. Germline V gives CDR1 LGHDT, CDR2 YNNKEL (reference sequence). V shed 3 bases, J shed 3 bases, and the junction held 5 bases outside the gene matches. This CDR3 has 15 residues. CDR3 in amino acids: CASSQTSGFNYEQYF. DNA for the CDR3: TGTGCCAGCAGCCAGACTAGCGGGTTTAACTACGAGCAGTACTTC.

This clonotype was counted a few times. The chain has TRBV5-5 and TRBJ2-7; 7 nucleotides align to TRBD1. CDR3 length: 13 amino acids. V lost 2 bases and J lost 5; bases outside the gene matches: 4. Germline CDR1 and CDR2: SGHKS and YYEKEE (reference sequence). The CDR3 sequence is CASSFGQVNEQYF. The CDR3 coding sequence is TGTGCCAGCAGCTTCGGACAGGTCAACGAGCAGTACTTC.

This clonotype was seen many times. This chain links TRBV20-1 with TRBJ2-5, with a possible D match to TRBD2 (6 bases). With 0 bases removed from V and 4 bases from J, the gap between germline ends came to 24 bases. The CDR3 is made up of 18 amino acids. Germline CDR1 is DFQATT and CDR2 is SNEGSKA (reference sequence). This CDR3 is CSARDPSLRGFGIETQYF. The CDR3 DNA is TGCAGTGCTAGAGATCCCTCGCTGCGGGGCTTCGGAATAGAGACCCAGTACTTC.

To note about this clonotype: Sequence at one end of the junction differs from germline and may be a read error. The rearrangement links TRBV30 to TRBJ1-1; the D is unclear. The CDR3 totals 15 residues. Germline assignment: CDR1 GTSNPN and CDR2 SVGIG (reference sequence). CDR3 bases: TGTGCCTGGAGTGTAAAATCACTGGAGGGCACTGACGCTTTCTTT. Encoded protein: CAWSVKSLEGTDAFF.

A few counts support this clonotype. V usage is TRBV20-1 and J usage is TRBJ1-2; no firm D call. The CDR3 has 11 residues. Trimming took off 3 bases at V and 2 bases at J, with 4 bases between the two ends. Germline CDR1 DFQATT, CDR2 SNEGSKA (reference sequence). This chain's CDR3 is CSASLNYGYTF. The CDR3, as DNA: TGCAGTGCTAGTTTGAACTATGGCTACACCTTC.

J is TRBJ1-2 and V is TRBV5-1; no clear D gene. The CDR3 is 11 residues long. V dropped 0 bases and J dropped 8 bases, with 5 bases sitting between them. Germline lookup yields CDR1 SGHRS and CDR2 YFSETQ. CDR3 in DNA: TGCGCCAGCAGCTTGGACGAGGGCTACACCTTC. Its translation: CASSLDEGYTF.

The gene calls are TRBV28 and TRBJ2-6; D not certain. Germline V gene lookup returns CDR1 MDHEN and CDR2 SYDVKM. The CDR3 extends over 13 amino acids. V dropped 5 bases and J dropped 1 base, with 3 bases sitting between them. The CDR3 spells CASSISGANVLTF. The CDR3 nucleotides read TGTGCCAGCAGTATATCTGGGGCCAACGTCCTGACTTTC.

This clonotype was seen only a few times. CDR3 loop: CASSLNTGREAFF. DNA of the CDR3: TGTGCCAGCAGCTTAAATACCGGCAGGGAAGCTTTCTTT. This chain uses TRBV7-3 with TRBJ1-1, with D unclear. The CDR3 length is 13 residues. Germline V gene lookup returns CDR1 SGHTA and CDR2 FQGTGA. V dropped 1 base and J dropped 8 bases, with 11 bases sitting between them.

The chain recombines TRBV20-1 with TRBJ2-1, with D uncertain. The CDR3 sequence is 13 residues long. CDR1 and CDR2 from the germline V gene are DFQATT and SNEGSKA (reference sequence). V was trimmed by 0 bases and J by 4 bases, leaving 7 bases between them. The CDR3 nucleotides are TGCAGTGCTAGAGATGGGGTATACAATGAGCAGTTCTTC. Translation: CSARDGVYNEQFF.

The J gene is TRBJ2-4, the V gene TRBV27; the D is unclear. CDR1 is MNHEY and CDR2 is SMNVEV in the germline V gene (reference sequence). V gave up 2 bases and J gave up 2 bases, with 7 bases separating them. The CDR3 contains 14 residues. DNA for the CDR3: TGTGCCAGCAGTTTACGAGAATCCAAAAACATTCAGTACTTC. Its protein is CASSLRESKNIQYF.

This clonotype was observed at least ten times. The V gene is TRBV6-5, the J gene TRBJ2-1, with a weak D call TRBD2 (6 bases). Germline CDR1 and CDR2: MNHEY and SVGAGI. Trimming left V 1 base short and J 7 bases short, with 17 bases between. The CDR3 is 16 amino acids. The CDR3 nucleotides read TGTGCCAGCAGTTACTTGTCCGGGAGTAAGAAGAATGAGCAGTTCTTC. Translating it yields CASSYLSGSKKNEQFF.

This clonotype has ten or more counts. Its ends do not fully match the called genes, so a read error is possible. V and J are TRBV12-3 or TRBV12-4 and TRBJ2-1; 8 positions match TRBD2. CDR3 length: 15 residues. CDR3 residues: CASSFRAGGYSEQFF. The CDR3 DNA reads TGTGCCAGCAGTTTTAGGGCGGGAGGATACAGTGAGCAGTTCTTC.

V and J are TRBV11-2 and TRBJ2-6; TRBD2 matches 8 bases. CDR1 and CDR2 from the germline V gene are SGHAT and FQNNGV. V trimming: 1 base; J trimming: 0 bases; junction bases outside the gene matches: 8. CDR3 length: 19 amino acids. The CDR3 region has the DNA TGTGCCAGCAGCTTAGGTAGCGGGGCAAGTTTCTCTGGGGCCAACGTCCTGACTTTC. Protein product: CASSLGSGASFSGANVLTF.

Details on this clonotype: A much larger clone differs from this one at a single base, so this may be a read error. The rearrangement uses TRBV7-9 and TRBJ2-1, with 7 bases lining up with TRBD2. The CDR3 covers 14 residues. After removal of 1 base from V and 10 bases from J, the junction contained 7 bases not matched to a gene. The germline V gene encodes CDR1 SEHNR and CDR2 FQNEAQ (reference sequence). CDR3 coding DNA: TGTGCCAGCAGCTTAGTCGCGGGAGTTCCCGAGCAGTTCTTC. Translating gives CASSLVAGVPEQFF.

The sample holds a few counts of this clonotype. CDR3 DNA sequence: TGCGCCAGCAGCCCGGGAACAGAAGCTGCCTACGAGCAGTACTTC. This codes for CASSPGTEAAYEQYF. This chain links TRBV5-1 with TRBJ2-7, with D perhaps matching TRBD2 (5 bases). CDR1 and CDR2 from the germline V gene are SGHRS and YFSETQ. With 4 bases removed from V and 2 bases from J, the gap between germline ends came to 16 bases. This CDR3 is 15 amino acids long.

This clonotype was recorded a few times. This chain connects TRBV6-1 to TRBJ1-5; D unclear. Trimming removed 2 bases at V and 7 bases at J, with 9 bases between. In germline, CDR1 is MNHNS, CDR2 SASEGT. CDR3 length: 13 residues. CDR3 in DNA: TGTGCCAGCAGTGAAACCCAGCCACAGCCCCAGCATTTT. Translation gives CASSETQPQPQHF.

Ten or more counts support this clonotype. The chain carries TRBV11-2 and TRBJ2-3; TRBD2 agrees at 9 bases. Germline V lookup: CDR1 SGHAT, CDR2 FQNNGV. The CDR3 totals 16 residues. Trimming cost V 0 bases and J 2 bases; bases outside gene matches: 3. CDR3 nucleotides: TGTGCCAGCAGCTTAGAGGCGGGAGGGCCCACAGATACGCAGTATTTT. It codes for CASSLEAGGPTDTQYF.

The chain has TRBV12-3 or TRBV12-4 and TRBJ2-2; 10 nucleotides agree with TRBD1. With 6 bases clipped from V and 6 bases from J, the junction kept 13 bases outside the gene matches. The CDR3 consists of 17 residues. This chain's CDR3 is CASSPMAGTGVPGELFF. DNA for the CDR3: TGTGCCAGCAGCCCCATGGCCGGGACAGGGGTCCCCGGGGAGCTGTTTTTT.

The V and J genes are TRBV19 and TRBJ2-3, with no clear D. Per germline, CDR1 LNHDA and CDR2 SQIVND (reference sequence). V lost 5 bases and J 2 bases, leaving 14 bases between the germline ends. The CDR3 is made up of 15 amino acids. Here the CDR3 reads CASSPTPWATDTQYF. Here the CDR3 DNA reads TGTGCCAGTAGTCCCACCCCCTGGGCCACAGATACGCAGTATTTT.